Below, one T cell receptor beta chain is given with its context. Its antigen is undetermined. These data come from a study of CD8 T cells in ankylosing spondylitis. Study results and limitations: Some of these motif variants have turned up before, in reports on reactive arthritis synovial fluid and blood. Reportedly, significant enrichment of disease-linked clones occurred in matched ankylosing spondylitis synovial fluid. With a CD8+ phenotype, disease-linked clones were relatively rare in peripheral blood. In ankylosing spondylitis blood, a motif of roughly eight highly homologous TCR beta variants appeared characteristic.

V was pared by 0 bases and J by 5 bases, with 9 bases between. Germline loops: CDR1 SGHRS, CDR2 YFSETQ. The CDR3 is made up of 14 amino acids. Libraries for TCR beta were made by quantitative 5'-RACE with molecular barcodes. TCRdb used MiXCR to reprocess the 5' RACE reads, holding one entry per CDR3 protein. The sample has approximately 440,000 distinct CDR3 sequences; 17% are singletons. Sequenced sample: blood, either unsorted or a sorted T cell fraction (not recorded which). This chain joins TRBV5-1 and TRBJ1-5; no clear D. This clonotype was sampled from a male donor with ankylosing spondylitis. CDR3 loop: CASSLVPEDQPQHF. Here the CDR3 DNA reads TGCGCCAGCAGCTTGGTTCCGGAGGATCAGCCCCAGCATTTT.